The 27 T cell receptor beta chains below come from one sample, sequenced in a study of molecular identifiers for immune sequencing clone quantification. TCRdb re-called the PCR reads with MiXCR, one entry per CDR3 protein. Seen here are about 640,000 distinct CDR3 sequences, less than 20% observed once, and the top ten hold 0.85% to 0.9%. Sequencing used naive CD8+ T cells from blood, with Jurkat cell RNA spiked in. As for subset: FACS-sorted CD8+CD4-CCR7+CD45RA+ naive T cells. All receptors derive from a human donor in good health. Some libraries in this study had Jurkat cell RNA spiked in.

At least ten counts were recorded for this clonotype. This chain's CDR3 is CASIPTDTDYGYTF. CDR3 DNA: TGTGCCAGCATCCCGACAGATACGGACTATGGCTACACCTTC. The chain uses TRBV2 and TRBJ1-2, with a weak D call TRBD1 (5 bases). The CDR3 covers 14 residues. Trimming shortened V by 7 bases and J by 3 bases, and 15 bases separated the two germline ends. CDR1 SNHLY and CDR2 FYNNEI come from the germline V gene. Complete variable domain (other parts from reference TRBV2 and TRBJ1-2): EPEVTQTPSHQVTQMGQEVILRCVPISNHLYFYWYRQILGQKVEFLVSFYNNEISEKSEIFDDQFSVERPDGSNFTLKIRSTKLEDSAMYFCASIPTDTDYGYTFGSGTRLTVV.

With regard to this clonotype: This clone may be a read error of a much larger clone one base away. The chain employs TRBV5-1 and TRBJ2-7; D is unclear. V dropped 7 bases and J dropped 0 bases, with 11 bases sitting between them. The V gene's germline CDR1 is SGHRS and CDR2 YFSETQ. The CDR3 spans 13 residues. The chain's CDR3 is CASGWSVSYEQYF. CDR3 in DNA: TGCGCCAGCGGCTGGAGCGTCTCCTACGAGCAGTACTTC.

This clonotype was seen at least ten times. V gene TRBV6-5 combines with J gene TRBJ2-5; 9 bases fit TRBD1. The germline V gene has CDR1 MNHEY and CDR2 SVGAGI. V lost 2 bases to trimming and J lost 4 bases; unmatched junction nucleotides: 5. The CDR3 is 15 residues long. The CDR3 protein is CASSYHLGQGETQYF. CDR3 in DNA: TGTGCCAGCAGTTACCACCTGGGACAGGGAGAGACCCAGTACTTC.

This clonotype occurred many times. The chain recombines TRBV7-2 with TRBJ2-3; the match to TRBD2 covers 8 bases. The CDR3 length is 17 residues. The J segment lost 4 bases and the V segment lost 4 bases, leaving 13 bases of the junction unmatched. From germline, CDR1 is SGHTA and CDR2 FQGNSA. CDR3 loop: CASSSPGEREWADTQYF. Written as DNA, the CDR3 is TGTGCCAGCAGCTCCCCCGGGGAGCGGGAGTGGGCAGATACGCAGTATTTT. Based on the CDR3 plus reference TRBV7-2 and TRBJ2-3, the full variable domain is GAGVSQSPSNKVTEKGKDVELRCDPISGHTALYWYRQSLGQGLEFLIYFQGNSAPDKSGLPSDRFSAERTGGSVSTLTIQRTQQEDSAVYLCASSSPGEREWADTQYFGPGTRLTVL.

The V call is TRBV15, the J call TRBJ2-2; perhaps TRBD1 as D (5 bases). Germline CDR1 is LNHNV and CDR2 is YYDKDF (reference sequence). Trimming removed 2 bases at V and 7 bases at J, with 8 bases between. CDR3 length: 13 amino acids. The CDR3 DNA sequence: TGTGCCACCAGCAGATTAGGGGACGGGGAGCTGTTTTTT. This encodes CATSRLGDGELFF.

The chain recombines TRBV5-1 with TRBJ2-1; no clear D. The CDR3 runs to 16 residues. V was cut by 0 bases and J by 4 bases, with 14 bases left in between. Germline-derived CDR1 and CDR2 are SGHRS and YFSETQ. DNA of the CDR3: TGCGCCAGCAGCTTGGCGGTGGTGGGGATATACAATGAGCAGTTCTTC. Its protein product is CASSLAVVGIYNEQFF.

This clonotype occurred many times. The V call is TRBV12-3 or TRBV12-4, the J call TRBJ2-6; 9 positions agree with TRBD1. CDR3 length: 16 residues. J lost 1 base, V lost 7 bases, and 5 bases had no gene match. CDR3 in amino acids: CASKGQGSSGANVLTF. DNA of the CDR3: TGTGCCAGCAAGGGACAGGGATCTTCTGGGGCCAACGTCCTGACTTTC.

The V gene is TRBV30, the J gene TRBJ1-1; 7 nucleotides match TRBD1. V was clipped by 6 bases and J by 5 bases; unmatched bases: 9. The CDR3 loop spans 13 amino acids. Germline V gene lookup returns CDR1 GTSNPN and CDR2 SVGIG (reference sequence). The chain's CDR3 is CACQQGWATEAFF. The DNA for the CDR3 is TGTGCCTGCCAACAGGGGTGGGCAACTGAAGCTTTCTTT.

This clonotype was recorded many times. One end of the junction varies from germline; a read error may be responsible. The chain has TRBV4-1 and TRBJ2-3; the D gene could be TRBD1 or TRBD2 (6 bases each). The CDR3 length is 14 residues. Germline V gene data show CDR1 as MGHRA and CDR2 as YSYEKL. The CDR3 sequence: CASSQGTSTDTQYF. In DNA, the CDR3 is TGTGCCAGCAGCCAGGGGACTAGCACAGATACGCAGTATTTT.

This chain links TRBV4-3 with TRBJ2-1; TRBD2 agrees at 11 bases. The CDR3 runs to 16 residues. The ends lost 0 bases at V and 7 bases at J; junction bases unmatched: 5. Germline CDR1 is LGHNA and CDR2 is YSLEER. The CDR3 here is CASSQDTSSGGNEQFF. Written as DNA, the CDR3 is TGCGCCAGCAGCCAAGATACGTCTAGCGGGGGGAATGAGCAGTTCTTC.

There are many counts of this clonotype. The V and J genes are TRBV5-5 and TRBJ1-1; 9 bases line up with TRBD1. The CDR3 totals 14 residues. Germline CDR1 SGHKS, CDR2 YYEKEE (reference sequence). Trimming took 6 bases from V and 7 from J; bases not matched to a gene: 10. The DNA of the CDR3 is TGTGCCAGCAACGCGGACAGGGGTCCCCTTGAAGCTTTCTTT. Translating it yields CASNADRGPLEAFF. The variable domain in full, with the rest retrieved from reference TRBV5-5 and TRBJ1-1, is DAGVTQSPTHLIKTRGQQVTLRCSPISGHKSVSWYQQVLGQGPQFIFQYYEKEERGRGNFPDRFSARQFPNYSSELNVNALLLGDSALYLCASNADRGPLEAFFGQGTRLTVV.

This clonotype appeared many times. The chain's CDR3 is CASVVGDTQYF. The CDR3 DNA is TGTGCCAGCGTCGTCGGGGATACGCAGTATTTT. The genes are TRBV7-9 and TRBJ2-3; D not certain. CDR1 SEHNR and CDR2 FQNEAQ come from the germline V gene (reference sequence). V was shortened by 8 bases and J by 6 bases, with 9 bases between the two germline ends. The CDR3 contains 11 residues.

Here the CDR3 reads CASSPGQGQDEQYF. The CDR3, as DNA: TGTGCCAGCAGCCCCGGACAGGGGCAGGACGAGCAGTACTTC. J is TRBJ2-7 and V is TRBV9; 9 positions match TRBD1. Looked up from germline, CDR1 is SGDLS and CDR2 is YYNGEE. V was clipped by 4 bases and J by 5 bases; unmatched bases: 7. The CDR3 length is 14 residues.

The chain is built from TRBV12-3 or TRBV12-4 and TRBJ1-3, with 8 bases identical to TRBD1. This CDR3 region has 17 residues. V was clipped by 7 bases and J by 0 bases; unmatched bases: 11. CDR3 coding DNA: TGTGCCAGCAACCGAAACAGGGGGGGGTACTCTGGAAACACCATATATTTT. Translating gives CASNRNRGGYSGNTIYF.

This clonotype was observed many times. This chain joins TRBV10-2 and TRBJ2-2, with D perhaps matching TRBD1 (5 bases). The V gene lost 7 bases and the J gene lost 0 bases, with 12 bases spanning the gap. The CDR3 length is 15 residues. Germline V CDR1 and CDR2: WSHSY, SAAADI. CDR3 in amino acids: CASMEGHPNTGELFF. The CDR3 nucleotides read TGCGCCAGCATGGAAGGACACCCGAACACCGGGGAGCTGTTTTTT.

Note on this clonotype: This may come from a read error, since a much larger clone is one base off. V gene TRBV18 combines with J gene TRBJ1-2; TRBD1 is a possible D gene (5 bases). Germline CDR1 and CDR2: KGHSH and LQKENI. The length of the CDR3 is 14 residues. This CDR3 reads CASSLAGQNYGYAF. The CDR3 region has the DNA TGTGCCAGCTCACTTGCCGGACAAAACTATGGCTACGCCTTC.

This clonotype was recorded many times. The chain has TRBV19 and TRBJ2-2, with TRBD2 as a possible D gene (6 bases). CDR1 LNHDA and CDR2 SQIVND come from the germline V gene (reference sequence). The CDR3 totals 16 residues. V was trimmed by 0 bases and J by 5 bases, leaving 13 bases between them. The CDR3 DNA follows: TGTGCCAGTAGTATAGACGGGAGTGTTTGGACCGGGGAGCTGTTTTTT. It translates to CASSIDGSVWTGELFF.

A word on this clonotype: This may be a read error, as it is one base from a much larger clone. The chain employs TRBV29-1 and TRBJ2-7; 10 bases fit TRBD2. The J segment lost 7 bases and the V segment lost 7 bases, leaving 7 bases of the junction unmatched. This CDR3 comprises 12 residues. Per germline, CDR1 SQVTM and CDR2 ANQGSEA. In DNA form, the CDR3 reads TGCAGCGCACTAGCGGGGAACAATGAGCAGTACTTC. It codes for CSALAGNNEQYF.

This clonotype was detected many times. The rearrangement joins TRBV19 to TRBJ2-7; TRBD1 matches 9 bases. This CDR3 spans 14 amino acids. Germline lookup yields CDR1 LNHDA and CDR2 SQIVND (reference sequence). With V trimmed by 4 bases and J by 4 bases, 5 bases remained unmatched. The CDR3 DNA reads as TGTGCCAGTAGTACCGGACAGGGGCCTTACGAGCAGTACTTC. It yields the protein CASSTGQGPYEQYF. The full variable domain, its missing parts supplied by reference TRBV19 and TRBJ2-7, is DGGITQSPKYLFRKEGQNVTLSCEQNLNHDAMYWYRQDPGQGLRLIYYSQIVNDFQKGDIAEGYSVSREKKESFPLTVTSAQKNPTAFYLCASSTGQGPYEQYFGPGTRLTVT.

This clonotype was seen ten or more times. It may be a read error: a sequence one base away is much more abundant. V gene TRBV12-3 or TRBV12-4 combines with J gene TRBJ2-7, with D perhaps TRBD1 (5 bases). This CDR3 has 12 amino acids. V lost 6 bases to trimming and J lost 1 base, with 7 bases between them. CDR3 sequence: CASSDRSYEQYF. The CDR3 nucleotides read TGTGCCAGCAGCGACAGATCCTACGAGCAGTACTTC.

This clonotype was observed many times. The V and J genes are TRBV6-5 and TRBJ2-1; weak D call: TRBD2 (6 bases). This CDR3 is built from 15 residues. Looked up from germline, CDR1 is MNHEY and CDR2 is SVGAGI. Deletions cut 2 bases from V and 5 bases from J, with 13 bases between. CDR3 nucleotide sequence: TGTGCCAGCAGTTACGAATCTGGGGGGAACAATGAGCAGTTCTTC. This translates into CASSYESGGNNEQFF.

This sequence joins TRBV12-3 or TRBV12-4 and TRBJ1-3; D gene uncertain. V dropped 5 bases and J dropped 0 bases, with 8 bases sitting between them. The CDR3 is 14 amino acids. The CDR3 DNA reads TGTGCCAGCAGTATGTCAGGCTCTGGAAACACCATATATTTT. Translated, it gives CASSMSGSGNTIYF.

This clonotype was picked up many times. V gene TRBV24-1 combines with J gene TRBJ2-3; a possible D gene is TRBD1 (6 bases). The length of the CDR3 is 13 residues. V was trimmed by 9 bases and J by 1 base, leaving 10 bases between them. Per germline, CDR1 KGHDR and CDR2 SFDVKD. Here the CDR3 reads CATSTGRTDTQYF. In nucleotides, the CDR3 is TGTGCCACCTCGACAGGTCGCACAGATACGCAGTATTTT.

There are many counts of this clonotype. The J gene is TRBJ2-2, the V gene TRBV19; no definite D call. The V end lost 3 bases, the J end lost 1 base, and 9 bases lay between the germline ends. The CDR3 is 15 amino acids. Germline-derived CDR1 and CDR2 are LNHDA and SQIVND (reference sequence). CDR3 sequence reads: CASSMESENTGELFF. The CDR3, as DNA: TGTGCCAGTAGTATGGAGAGCGAGAACACCGGGGAGCTGTTTTTT.

This clonotype was observed a handful of times. The chain recombines TRBV28 with TRBJ1-3; 8 nucleotides agree with TRBD1. From germline, CDR1 is MDHEN and CDR2 SYDVKM. Trimming at V came to 10 bases and at J to 2 bases, leaving 7 bases not matched to a gene. The CDR3 runs to 14 residues. CDR3: CAINRGMTGNTIYF. The DNA of the CDR3 is TGTGCCATTAACAGGGGGATGACTGGAAACACCATATATTTT.

In this sample, this clonotype turned up many times. This sequence joins TRBV29-1 and TRBJ2-3, with D uncertain. The V end lost 2 bases, the J end lost 4 bases, and 10 bases lay between the germline ends. This CDR3 has 13 amino acids. Germline V gene lookup returns CDR1 SQVTM and CDR2 ANQGSEA. Written as DNA, the CDR3 is TGCAGCGTTGAAAGTAAAGCCGCAGATACGCAGTATTTT. It is translated as CSVESKAADTQYF.

The chain carries TRBV4-1 and TRBJ2-7; perhaps TRBD2 as D (6 bases). Germline CDR1 reads MGHRA; CDR2 reads YSYEKL. CDR3 size: 16 residues. Trimming cost V 2 bases and J 0 bases, with 14 bases left between them. The CDR3 here is CASSQSARGLSYEQYF. The CDR3 coding sequence is TGCGCCAGCAGCCAAAGTGCGCGGGGTCTCTCCTACGAGCAGTACTTC.